This T cell receptor beta chain was sequenced for a study of blood T cell repertoires in COVID-19. This CDR3 region has 16 residues. Trimming took off 4 bases at V and 1 base at J, with 11 bases between the two ends. Germline CDR1 is LNHDA and CDR2 is SQIVND (reference sequence). Symptom resolution, clearance, or two negative PCRs marked donors in Cohort 3 as recovered. Sequencing was performed with immunoSEQ multiplex PCR; in TCRdb, only in-frame clones are kept and a portion is missing. The sample has fewer than 200,000 clones, approximately 82% seen once. This chain connects TRBV19 to TRBJ2-6; the D gene is possibly TRBD1 (6 bases). The sequence was collected from a woman in her forties or fifties who had recovered from COVID-19. Material for sequencing was PBMCs or T cells enriched from blood (not recorded which). The CDR3: CASSKGTGSGANVLTF. CDR3 sequence (DNA): TGTGCCAGTAGTAAGGGAACAGGGTCTGGGGCCAACGTCCTGACTTTC.